These T cell receptor beta chains were read from a single sample in a study of blood T cell repertoires in COVID-19. TCRdb's table, derived via immunoSEQ multiplex PCR, lists solely in-frame clones and lacks some. In the table there are 200,000 to 250,000 clones, 80% to 90% of which are singletons. The specimen sequenced was peripheral blood. These receptors were collected from a woman in her fifties or sixties who had recovered from COVID-19. Both conserved end residues are part of each CDR3. D genes are given only for firm matches. Part of the rows lack a size; the others show once, few, many or a class for expanded clones.

len: 15; d_gene: -; v_gene: TRBV6-1; abundance: -; j_gene: TRBJ2-1; CDR3aa: CASSETASPYNEQFF; CDR3nt: TGTGCCAGCAGTGAAACTGCCTCCCCCTACAATGAGCAGTTCTTC
len: 14; d_gene: TRBD2; v_gene: TRBV19; abundance: once; j_gene: TRBJ2-3; CDR3aa: CASTAGGAADTQYF; CDR3nt: TGTGCCAGTACCGCGGGGGGGGCCGCAGATACGCAGTATTTT
len: 15; d_gene: -; v_gene: TRBV3-1/TRBV3-2; abundance: -; j_gene: TRBJ1-2; CDR3aa: CASSQDFAGLYGYTF; CDR3nt: TGTGCCAGCAGCCAAGATTTTGCGGGACTCTATGGCTACACCTTC
len: 10; d_gene: -; v_gene: TRBV30; abundance: -; j_gene: TRBJ1-2; CDR3aa: CAYLIEGYTF; CDR3nt: TGTGCCTACCTAATAGAGGGCTACACCTTC
len: 16; d_gene: TRBD1; v_gene: TRBV25-1; abundance: -; j_gene: TRBJ1-4; CDR3aa: CASSLRTGPLWEKLFF; CDR3nt: TGTGCCAGCAGCCTTAGGACAGGGCCCCTCTGGGAAAAACTGTTTTTT
len: 15; d_gene: -; v_gene: TRBV5-6; abundance: once; j_gene: TRBJ1-2; CDR3aa: CASSLAPFLGERYTF; CDR3nt: TGTGCCAGCAGCTTGGCCCCTTTCTTGGGCGAACGCTACACCTTC
len: 14; d_gene: TRBD1; v_gene: TRBV5-1; abundance: -; j_gene: TRBJ2-3; CDR3aa: CASSGRQGLDTQYF; CDR3nt: TGCGCCAGCAGCGGGAGACAGGGGTTAGATACGCAGTATTTT
len: 17; d_gene: TRBD2; v_gene: TRBV6-2/TRBV6-3; abundance: -; j_gene: TRBJ2-3; CDR3aa: CASTPLAGGPGTDTQYF; CDR3nt: TGTGCCAGCACCCCCCTAGCGGGGGGGCCGGGCACAGATACGCAGTATTTT
len: 14; d_gene: TRBD1; v_gene: TRBV18; abundance: -; j_gene: TRBJ2-7; CDR3aa: CASSPLGQGGEQYF; CDR3nt: TGTGCCAGCTCACCGTTAGGACAGGGAGGCGAGCAGTACTTC
len: 13; d_gene: -; v_gene: TRBV2; abundance: few; j_gene: TRBJ1-1; CDR3aa: CASTADRRTEAFF; CDR3nt: TGTGCCAGCACGGCCGACAGGAGGACTGAAGCTTTCTTT